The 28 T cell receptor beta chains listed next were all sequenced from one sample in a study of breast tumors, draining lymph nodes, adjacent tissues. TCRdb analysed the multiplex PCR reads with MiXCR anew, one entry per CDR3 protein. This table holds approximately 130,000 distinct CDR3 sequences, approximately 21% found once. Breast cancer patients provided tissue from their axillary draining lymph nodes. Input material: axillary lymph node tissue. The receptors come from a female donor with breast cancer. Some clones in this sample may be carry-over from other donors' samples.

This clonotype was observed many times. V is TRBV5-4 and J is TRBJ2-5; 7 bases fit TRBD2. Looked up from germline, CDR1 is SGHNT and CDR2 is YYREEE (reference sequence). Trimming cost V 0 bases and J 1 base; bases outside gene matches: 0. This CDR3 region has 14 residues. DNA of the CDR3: TGTGCCAGCAGCTTGGGGACTAGCCAAGAGACCCAGTACTTC. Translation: CASSLGTSQETQYF.

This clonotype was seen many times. This chain's CDR3 is CASSPDRDSYEQYF. The DNA of the CDR3 is TGTGCCAGCAGCCCGGACAGGGACTCCTACGAGCAGTACTTC. The chain carries TRBV3-1 and TRBJ2-7; TRBD1 matches 8 bases. CDR3 length: 14 residues. V lost 4 bases, J lost 0 bases, and 2 bases stayed unmatched. Looked up from germline, CDR1 is LGHDT and CDR2 is YNNKEL (reference sequence).

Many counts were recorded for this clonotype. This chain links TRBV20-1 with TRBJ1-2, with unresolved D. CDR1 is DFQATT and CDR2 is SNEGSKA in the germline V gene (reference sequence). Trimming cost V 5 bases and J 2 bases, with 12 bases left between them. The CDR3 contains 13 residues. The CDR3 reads CSAAQTANYGYTF. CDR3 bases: TGCAGTGCTGCACAGACTGCCAACTATGGCTACACCTTC.

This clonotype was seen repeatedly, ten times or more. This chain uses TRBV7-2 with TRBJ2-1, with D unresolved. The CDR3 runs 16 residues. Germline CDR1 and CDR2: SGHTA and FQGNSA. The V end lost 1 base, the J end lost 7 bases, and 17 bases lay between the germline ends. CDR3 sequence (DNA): TGTGCCAGCAGCTTAGAGGTCCCGCGACTTACTAATGAGCAGTTCTTC. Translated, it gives CASSLEVPRLTNEQFF.

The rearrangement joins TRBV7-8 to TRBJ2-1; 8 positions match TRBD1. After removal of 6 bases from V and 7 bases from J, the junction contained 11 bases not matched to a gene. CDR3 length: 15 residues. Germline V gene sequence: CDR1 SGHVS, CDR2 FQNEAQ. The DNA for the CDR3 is TGTGCCAGCAGTTACGGGGCCAGGGGGCTAAATGAGCAGTTCTTC. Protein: CASSYGARGLNEQFF.

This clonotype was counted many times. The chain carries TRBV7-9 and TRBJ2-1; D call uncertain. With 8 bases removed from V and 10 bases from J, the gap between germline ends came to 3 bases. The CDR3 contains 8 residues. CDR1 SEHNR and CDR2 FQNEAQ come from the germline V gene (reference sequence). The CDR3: CASAEQFF. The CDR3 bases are TGTGCCAGCGCGGAGCAGTTCTTC.

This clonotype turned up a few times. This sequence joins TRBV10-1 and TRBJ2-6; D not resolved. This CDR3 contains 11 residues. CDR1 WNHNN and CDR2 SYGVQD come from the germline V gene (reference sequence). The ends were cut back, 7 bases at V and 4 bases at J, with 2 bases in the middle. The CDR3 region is CASTGANVLTF. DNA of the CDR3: TGCGCCAGCACGGGGGCCAACGTCCTGACTTTC.

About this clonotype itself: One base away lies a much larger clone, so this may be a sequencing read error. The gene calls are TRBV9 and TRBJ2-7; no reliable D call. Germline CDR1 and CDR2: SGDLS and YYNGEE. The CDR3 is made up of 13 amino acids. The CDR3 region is CASSLPQSYGQYF. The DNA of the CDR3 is TGTGCCAGCAGTCTCCCCCAGTCCTACGGGCAGTACTTC.

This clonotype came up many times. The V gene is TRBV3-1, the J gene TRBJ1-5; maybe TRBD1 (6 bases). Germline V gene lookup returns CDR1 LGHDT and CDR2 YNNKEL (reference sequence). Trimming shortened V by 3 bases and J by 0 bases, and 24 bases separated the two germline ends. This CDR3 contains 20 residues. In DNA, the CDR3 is TGTGCCAGCAGCCATGAACGGTATGAGGGGGTTTTCGATAGCAATCAGCCCCAGCATTTT. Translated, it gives CASSHERYEGVFDSNQPQHF.

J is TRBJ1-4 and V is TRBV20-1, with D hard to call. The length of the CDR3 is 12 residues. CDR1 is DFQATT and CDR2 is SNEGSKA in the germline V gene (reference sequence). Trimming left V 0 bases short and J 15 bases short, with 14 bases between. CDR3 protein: CSARDNNEEMFF. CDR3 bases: TGCAGTGCTAGAGATAATAATGAAGAAATGTTTTTT.

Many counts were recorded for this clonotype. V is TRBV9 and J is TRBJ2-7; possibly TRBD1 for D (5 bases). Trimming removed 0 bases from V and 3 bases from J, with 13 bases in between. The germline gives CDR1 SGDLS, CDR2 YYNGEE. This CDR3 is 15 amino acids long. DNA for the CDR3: TGTGCCAGCAGCGTAGGCCCCTGGGGCAGCTACGAGCAGTACTTC. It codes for CASSVGPWGSYEQYF. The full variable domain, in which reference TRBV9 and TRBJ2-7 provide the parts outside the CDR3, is DSGVTQTPKHLITATGQRVTLRCSPRSGDLSVYWYQQSLDQGLQFLIQYYNGEERAKGNILERFSAQQFPDLHSELNLSSLELGDSALYFCASSVGPWGSYEQYFGPGTRLTVT.

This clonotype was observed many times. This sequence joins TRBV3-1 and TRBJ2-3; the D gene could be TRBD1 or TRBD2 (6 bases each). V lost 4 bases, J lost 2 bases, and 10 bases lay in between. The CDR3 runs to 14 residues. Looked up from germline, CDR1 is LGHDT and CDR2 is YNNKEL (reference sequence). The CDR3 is CASSPRGDTDTQYF. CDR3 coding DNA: TGTGCCAGCAGCCCAAGGGGGGACACAGATACGCAGTATTTT.

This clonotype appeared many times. CDR3 nucleotide sequence: TGTGCCAGCAGCCAGTGGGACAGAGAAGAGACCCAGTACTTC. This sequence encodes CASSQWDREETQYF. The V call is TRBV7-8, the J call TRBJ2-5; 7 positions agree with TRBD1. With V trimmed by 5 bases and J by 3 bases, 6 bases remained unmatched. CDR3 length: 14 amino acids. CDR1 SGHVS and CDR2 FQNEAQ come from the germline V gene. The full variable domain, completed using reference TRBV7-8 and TRBJ2-5, is GAGVSQSPRYKVAKRGQDVALRCDPISGHVSLFWYQQALGQGPEFLTYFQNEAQLDKSGLPSDRFFAERPEGSVSTLKIQRTQQEDSAVYLCASSQWDREETQYFGPGTRLLVL.

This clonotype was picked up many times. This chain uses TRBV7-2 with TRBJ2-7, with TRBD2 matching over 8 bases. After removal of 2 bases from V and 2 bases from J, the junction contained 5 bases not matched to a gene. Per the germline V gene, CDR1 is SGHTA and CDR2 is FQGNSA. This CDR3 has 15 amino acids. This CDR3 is CASSLSSGLAYEQYF. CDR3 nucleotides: TGTGCCAGCAGCTTATCTAGCGGGCTAGCCTACGAGCAGTACTTC.

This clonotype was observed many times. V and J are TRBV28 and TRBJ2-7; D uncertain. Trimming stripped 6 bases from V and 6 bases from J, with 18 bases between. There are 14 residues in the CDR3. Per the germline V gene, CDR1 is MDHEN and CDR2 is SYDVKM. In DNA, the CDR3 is TGTGCCAGCAGCCCCCTGGGTACACTCGGCGAGCAGTACTTC. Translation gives CASSPLGTLGEQYF.

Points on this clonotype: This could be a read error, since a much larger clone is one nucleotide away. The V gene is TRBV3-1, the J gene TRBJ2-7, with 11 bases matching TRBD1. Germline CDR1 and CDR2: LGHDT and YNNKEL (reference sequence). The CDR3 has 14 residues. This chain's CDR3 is CAGSADRGQLEQYF. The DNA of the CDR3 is TGTGCCGGCAGCGCGGACAGGGGGCAGCTCGAGCAGTACTTC.

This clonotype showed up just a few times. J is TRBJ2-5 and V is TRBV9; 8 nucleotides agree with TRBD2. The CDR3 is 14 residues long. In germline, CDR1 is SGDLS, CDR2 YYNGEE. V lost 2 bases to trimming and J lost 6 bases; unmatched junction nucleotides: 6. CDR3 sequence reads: CASSVDSGMKTQYF. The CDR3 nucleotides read TGTGCCAGCAGCGTTGATAGCGGGATGAAGACCCAGTACTTC.

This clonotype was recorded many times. This CDR3 reads CSAPPDYTGGGELFF. Written as DNA, the CDR3 is TGCAGTGCTCCTCCCGACTATACGGGGGGCGGGGAGCTGTTTTTT. V is TRBV20-1 and J is TRBJ2-2; 7 nucleotides line up with TRBD2. Germline loops: CDR1 DFQATT, CDR2 SNEGSKA (reference sequence). This CDR3 region has 15 residues. The junction had 13 bases not matched to a gene; V was cut back by 5 bases and J by 7 bases.

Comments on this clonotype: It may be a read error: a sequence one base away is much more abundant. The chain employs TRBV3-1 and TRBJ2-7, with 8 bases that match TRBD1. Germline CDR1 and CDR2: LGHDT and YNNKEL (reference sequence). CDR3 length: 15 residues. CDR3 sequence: CAGSRGTGFFDEQYF. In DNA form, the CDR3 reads TGTGCCGGCAGCCGGGGGACAGGTTTTTTCGACGAGCAGTACTTC.

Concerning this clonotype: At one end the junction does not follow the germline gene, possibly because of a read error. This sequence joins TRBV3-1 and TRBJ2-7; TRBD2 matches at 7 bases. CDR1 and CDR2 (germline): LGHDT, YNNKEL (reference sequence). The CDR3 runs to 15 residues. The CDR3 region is CASSPGGLGFCEQCF. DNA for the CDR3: TGTGCCAGCAGCCCGGGGGGACTGGGATTTTGCGAGCAGTGCTTC.

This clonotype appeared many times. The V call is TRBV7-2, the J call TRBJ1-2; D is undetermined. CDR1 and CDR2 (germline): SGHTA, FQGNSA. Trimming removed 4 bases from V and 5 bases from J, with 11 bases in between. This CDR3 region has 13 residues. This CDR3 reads CASSWGFEYGYTF. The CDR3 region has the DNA TGTGCCAGCAGCTGGGGATTTGAATATGGCTACACCTTC.

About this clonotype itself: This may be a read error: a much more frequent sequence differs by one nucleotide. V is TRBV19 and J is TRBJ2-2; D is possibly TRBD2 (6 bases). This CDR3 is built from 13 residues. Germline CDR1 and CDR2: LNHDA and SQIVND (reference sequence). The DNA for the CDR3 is TGTGCCAGTAGTACCCCGGGGACCGGGGAGGTGTTTTTT. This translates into CASSTPGTGEVFF.

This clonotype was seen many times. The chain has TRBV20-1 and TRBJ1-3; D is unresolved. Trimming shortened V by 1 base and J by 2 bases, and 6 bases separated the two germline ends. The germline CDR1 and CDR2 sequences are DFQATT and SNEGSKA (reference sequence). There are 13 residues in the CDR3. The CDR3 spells CSARAGTGNTIYF. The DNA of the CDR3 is TGCAGTGCTAGAGCGGGGACTGGAAACACCATATATTTT.

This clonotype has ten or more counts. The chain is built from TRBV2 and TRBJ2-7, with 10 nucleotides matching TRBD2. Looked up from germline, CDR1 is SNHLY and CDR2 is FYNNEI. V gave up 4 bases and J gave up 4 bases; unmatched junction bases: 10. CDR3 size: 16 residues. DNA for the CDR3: TGTGCCAGCAGTGGAGCTAGCGGGAGCTTCCCTTACGAGCAGTACTTC. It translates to CASSGASGSFPYEQYF. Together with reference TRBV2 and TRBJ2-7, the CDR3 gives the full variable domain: EPEVTQTPSHQVTQMGQEVILRCVPISNHLYFYWYRQILGQKVEFLVSFYNNEISEKSEIFDDQFSVERPDGSNFTLKIRSTKLEDSAMYFCASSGASGSFPYEQYFGPGTRLTVT.

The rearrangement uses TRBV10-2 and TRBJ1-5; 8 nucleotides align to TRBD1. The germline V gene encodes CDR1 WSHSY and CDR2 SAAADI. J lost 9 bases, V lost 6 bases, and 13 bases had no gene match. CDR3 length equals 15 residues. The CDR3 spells CASRTPDREDRPQHF. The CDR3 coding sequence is TGCGCCAGCAGAACCCCGGACAGGGAGGATCGGCCCCAGCATTTT.

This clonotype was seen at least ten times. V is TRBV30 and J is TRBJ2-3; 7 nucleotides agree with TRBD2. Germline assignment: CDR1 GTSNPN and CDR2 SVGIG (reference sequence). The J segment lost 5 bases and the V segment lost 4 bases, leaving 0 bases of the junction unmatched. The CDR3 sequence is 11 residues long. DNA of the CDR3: TGTGCCTGGACTAGCGGAGATACGCAGTATTTT. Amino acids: CAWTSGDTQYF.

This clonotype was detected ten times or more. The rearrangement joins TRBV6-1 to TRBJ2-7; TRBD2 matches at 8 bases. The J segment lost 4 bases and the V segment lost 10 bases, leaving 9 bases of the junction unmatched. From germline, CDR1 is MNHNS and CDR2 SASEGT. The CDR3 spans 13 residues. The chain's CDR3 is CATTGGARYEQYF. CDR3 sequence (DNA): TGTGCCACCACCGGGGGGGCTAGGTACGAGCAGTACTTC.

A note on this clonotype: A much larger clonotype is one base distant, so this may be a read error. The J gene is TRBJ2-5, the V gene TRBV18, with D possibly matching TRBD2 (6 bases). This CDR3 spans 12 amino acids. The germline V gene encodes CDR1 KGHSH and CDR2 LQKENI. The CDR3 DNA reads TGTGCCAGCTCACCACGGGGGGAGACCCAGTGCTTC. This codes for CASSPRGETQCF.